These T cell receptor beta chains were read from a single sample in a study of human T cells and chemical hapten exposure. TCRdb reanalysed the RACE reads using MiXCR and keeps one entry per CDR3 protein. Of around 340,000 distinct CDR3 sequences listed, 5.5% to 8% are singletons. Sample: whole blood, taken in connection with sensitization to the hapten diphenylcyclopropenone (DPC). These receptors originate from a woman under 30 with alopecia areata. Some clones in this sample may be carry-over from other donors' samples. The CDR3 runs from the conserved cysteine through the conserved F or W. The D gene is left open where the match is weak. Clone size appears in some rows only: once, few, many, or a class for an expanded clone.

d_call clone_size j_call v_call cdr3_aa cdr3_nt
NA once TRBJ1-4 TRBV4-1 CASSRYIRTGEGEKLFF TGCGCCAGCAGCCGGTACATAAGGACTGGGGAAGGCGAAAAACTGTTTTTT
TRBD2 NA TRBJ2-3 TRBV5-4 CASSLSPGGIGDTQYF TGTGCCAGCAGCTTGTCTCCGGGGGGGATTGGAGATACGCAGTATTTT
TRBD1 many TRBJ2-6 TRBV5-1 CASSSRPGQGFSGANVLTF TGCGCCAGCAGCTCACGACCGGGACAGGGCTTTTCTGGGGCCAACGTCCTGACTTTC
NA NA TRBJ1-1 TRBV20-1 CSARQKTNTEAFF TGCAGTGCTAGACAGAAAACTAACACTGAAGCTTTCTTT
TRBD1 NA TRBJ2-3 TRBV6-1 CASSGQGAHDTQYF TGTGCCAGCTCTGGACAGGGTGCCCACGATACGCAGTATTTT
TRBD1 many TRBJ1-1 TRBV12-3/TRBV12-4 CASSPRTGRVEAFF TGTGCCAGCAGTCCCAGGACAGGGCGAGTTGAAGCTTTCTTT
TRBD1 NA TRBJ1-1 TRBV20-1 CSARARDRQYTEAFF TGCAGTGCTAGAGCCAGGGACAGGCAGTACACTGAAGCTTTCTTT
NA NA TRBJ2-2 TRBV12-3/TRBV12-4 CASGGHQNTGELFF TGTGCCAGCGGGGGACACCAGAACACCGGGGAGCTGTTTTTT
NA few TRBJ2-2 TRBV27 CASSSSGWAGELFF TGTGCCAGCAGTTCATCAGGGTGGGCCGGGGAGCTGTTTTTT
TRBD1 few TRBJ1-2 TRBV5-1 CASSRTGPILAANYGYTF TGCGCCAGCAGCCGGACAGGGCCCATCTTGGCGGCTAACTATGGCTACACCTTC
NA few TRBJ1-6 TRBV7-8 CASSVTGSSYNSPLHF TGTGCCAGCAGCGTGACAGGAAGCTCCTATAATTCACCCCTCCACTTT
TRBD2 NA TRBJ2-7 TRBV28 CASSLLAGAYEQYF TGTGCCAGCAGTCTTTTAGCGGGGGCCTACGAGCAGTACTTC
TRBD1 many TRBJ2-7 TRBV29-1 CSVRTGGGYEQYF TGCAGCGTTCGGACAGGGGGCGGCTACGAGCAGTACTTC
NA many TRBJ2-3 TRBV7-2 CASSFVGVGTDTQYF TGTGCCAGCAGCTTTGTAGGAGTCGGGACAGATACGCAGTATTTT
NA many TRBJ2-2 TRBV7-9 CASSLGSFSGELFF TGTGCCAGCAGCTTAGGGTCTTTTTCCGGGGAGCTGTTTTTT
TRBD1 many TRBJ1-5 TRBV12-3/TRBV12-4 CASSFQTGGNQPQHF TGTGCCAGCAGTTTTCAGACAGGGGGCAATCAGCCCCAGCATTTT
NA NA TRBJ2-3 TRBV3-1 CASSRPGSEADTQYF TGTGCCAGCAGCCGCCCGGGATCAGAGGCAGATACGCAGTATTTT
TRBD2 medium-sized TRBJ2-3 TRBV12-3/TRBV12-4 CASTYSGGATDTQYF TGTGCCAGCACCTATAGCGGGGGGGCCACAGATACGCAGTATTTT
NA NA TRBJ1-1 TRBV28 CASSLGQFEAFF TGTGCCAGCAGTTTAGGGCAGTTTGAAGCTTTCTTT
NA few TRBJ1-3 TRBV7-9 CASSLVEAGNTIYF TGTGCCAGCAGCCTGGTGGAGGCTGGAAACACCATATATTTT
NA few TRBJ1-2 TRBV4-3 CASSQDAREAGYTF TGCGCCAGCAGCCAAGATGCCAGGGAGGCTGGCTACACCTTC